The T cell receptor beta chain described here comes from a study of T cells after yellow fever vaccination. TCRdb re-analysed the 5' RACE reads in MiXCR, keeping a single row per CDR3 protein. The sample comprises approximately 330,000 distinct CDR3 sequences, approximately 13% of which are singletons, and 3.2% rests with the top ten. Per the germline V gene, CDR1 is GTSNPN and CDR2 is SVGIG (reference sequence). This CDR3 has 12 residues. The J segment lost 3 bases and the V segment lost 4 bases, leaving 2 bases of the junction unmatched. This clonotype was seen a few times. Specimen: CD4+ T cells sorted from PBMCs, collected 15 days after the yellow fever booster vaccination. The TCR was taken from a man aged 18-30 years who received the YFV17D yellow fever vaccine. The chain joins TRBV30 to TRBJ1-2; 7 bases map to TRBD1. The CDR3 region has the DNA TGTGCCTGGACCCAGGGGGACTATGGCTACACCTTC. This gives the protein CAWTQGDYGYTF.